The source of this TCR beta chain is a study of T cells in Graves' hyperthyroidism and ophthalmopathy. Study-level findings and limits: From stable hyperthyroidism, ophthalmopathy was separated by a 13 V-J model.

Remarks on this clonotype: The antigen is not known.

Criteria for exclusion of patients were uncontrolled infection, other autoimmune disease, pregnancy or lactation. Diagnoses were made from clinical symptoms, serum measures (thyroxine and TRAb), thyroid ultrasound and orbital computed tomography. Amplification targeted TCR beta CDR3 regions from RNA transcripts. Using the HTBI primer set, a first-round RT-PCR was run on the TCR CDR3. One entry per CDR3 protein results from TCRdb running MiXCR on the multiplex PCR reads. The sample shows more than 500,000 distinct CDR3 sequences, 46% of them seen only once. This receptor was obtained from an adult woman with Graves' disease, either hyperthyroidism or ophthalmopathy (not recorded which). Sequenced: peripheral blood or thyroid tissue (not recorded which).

Written as DNA, the CDR3 is TGCAGTGCTAGGTCAAAACTGTTTTTT. Translating it yields CSARSKLFF. The chain uses TRBV20-1 and TRBJ1-4; D not resolved. In germline, CDR1 is DFQATT, CDR2 SNEGSKA (reference sequence). This CDR3 region has 9 residues. Deletions cut 3 bases from V and 10 bases from J, with 3 bases between.